This T cell receptor (beta chain) was recorded in a study of PD-1 blockade in classical Hodgkin lymphoma. Findings and caveats of the study: Causes of the repertoire differences remain undefined, possibly disease activity or prior therapy. Patients starting nivolumab less than 1 year after ASCT had lower diversity and were excluded from later analyses.

The V gene's germline CDR1 is MNHNS and CDR2 SASEGT. The CDR3 loop spans 15 amino acids. The junction had 9 bases not matched to a gene; V was cut back by 5 bases and J by 7 bases. Each and every patient relapsed after autologous stem cell transplantation, and patients got differing brentuximab vedotin exposure. The repertoire was sequenced with immunoSEQ multiplex PCR; TCRdb's copy has only in-frame clones and lacks some. This sample has 55,000 to 80,000 clones, with about 93% found just once. About this clone: Its antigen is still unknown.

The material sequenced was peripheral blood mononuclear cells (PBMCs), taken at baseline. This TCR was sampled from a human donor with classical Hodgkin lymphoma. The chain is built from TRBV6-1 and TRBJ2-1, with 9 bases lining up with TRBD1. CDR3 DNA: TGTGCCAGCAGTACACCACAGGGGGCGCGAAATGAGCAGTTCTTC. Amino acids: CASSTPQGARNEQFF.